The 18 T cell receptor beta chains below were found in one sample sequenced in a study of vaccination and CD4 T cells after COVID-19. As for treatment: approximately nine-day PBMC culture with coronavirus spike peptide pools or control peptides (ViraFEST assay). An Oncomine TCR Beta short-read assay was used to sequence the DNA from cultured CD4+ T cells. TCRdb reanalysed the PCR reads using MiXCR and keeps one entry per CDR3 protein. The table has 3,000 to 4,000 distinct CDR3 sequences, approximately 25% seen once; the top ten hold approximately 53%. The antigens these receptors bind are not known. Sequencing used CD4+ T cells from blood, cultured in vitro, obtained after SARS-CoV-2 vaccination. The receptors derive from a human donor who had recovered from COVID-19.

Within the sample, this clonotype is large (0.1 to 1%). The chain carries TRBV24-1 and TRBJ2-1; 7 bases are a match to TRBD1. Trimming took 3 bases from V and 7 from J; bases not matched to a gene: 8. This CDR3 has 15 residues. CDR1 is KGHDR, CDR2 SFDVKD, per germline. The CDR3 DNA is TGTGCCACCAGTGATCCCCGACAGGGTGGGAATGAGCAGTTCTTC. Residues: CATSDPRQGGNEQFF.

This clonotype was seen a few times. The V gene is TRBV29-1, the J gene TRBJ1-2, with D possibly matching TRBD1 (5 bases). Germline CDR1 is SQVTM and CDR2 is ANQGSEA. CDR3 size: 15 residues. Between the trimmed V and J ends, which lost 6 bases and 3 bases, there was a span of 20 bases. CDR3: CSVGPRSGTDYGYTF. The CDR3 DNA follows: TGCAGCGTGGGGCCGAGGAGCGGGACGGACTATGGCTACACCTTC.

The rearrangement links TRBV7-3 to TRBJ1-2, with a possible D match to TRBD1 (5 bases). The CDR3 totals 20 residues. V was trimmed by 0 bases and J by 0 bases, leaving 23 bases between them. CDR1 and CDR2 from the germline V gene are SGHTA and FQGTGA. The CDR3 is CASSLTAATGPISANYGYTF. The CDR3 DNA reads TGTGCCAGCAGCTTAACGGCCGCCACAGGACCCATTTCTGCTAACTATGGCTACACCTTC.

The chain has TRBV7-2 and TRBJ1-2; TRBD1 might be the D (6 bases). This CDR3 is built from 15 residues. Germline CDR1 and CDR2: SGHTA and FQGNSA. V shed 5 bases and J shed 7 bases, with 20 bases lying between them. CDR3 in DNA: TGTGCCAGCAGCACTGGGGGGGGCCAAAAGAGTGGCTACACCTTC. Amino acids: CASSTGGGQKSGYTF.

This clonotype was counted ten times or more. The chain recombines TRBV6-1 with TRBJ1-5; D is uncertain. Germline V CDR1 and CDR2: MNHNS, SASEGT. V dropped 2 bases and J dropped 4 bases, with 9 bases sitting between them. The CDR3 contains 14 residues. CDR3 sequence: CASSERRQNQPQHF. CDR3 nucleotides: TGTGCCAGCAGTGAACGTCGGCAGAATCAGCCCCAGCATTTT.

This clonotype was recorded a few times. This chain uses TRBV20-1 with TRBJ1-2, with TRBD1 matching over 8 bases. The CDR3 has 11 amino acids. Germline CDR1 DFQATT, CDR2 SNEGSKA (reference sequence). V shed 8 bases, J shed 6 bases, and the junction held 5 bases outside the gene matches. CDR3 sequence reads: CSPPGGHGYTF. Written as DNA, the CDR3 is TGCAGTCCCCCAGGGGGCCATGGCTACACCTTC.

This clonotype appeared a few times. This chain joins TRBV7-9 and TRBJ1-2, with D possibly matching TRBD1 (5 bases). The CDR3 length is 14 residues. With 4 bases removed from V and 8 bases from J, the gap between germline ends came to 17 bases. Germline loops: CDR1 SEHNR, CDR2 FQNEAQ (reference sequence). The DNA for the CDR3 is TGTGCCAGCAGCTCCCGGGGGATCGAAGGAGGCTACACCTTC. Translated: CASSSRGIEGGYTF.

This clonotype is deemed medium-sized. The chain has TRBV7-2 and TRBJ2-5; D could derive from TRBD1 or TRBD2 (5 bases each). CDR1 and CDR2 from the germline V gene are SGHTA and FQGNSA. V was cut by 4 bases and J by 5 bases, with 17 bases left in between. The CDR3 runs 15 residues. CDR3 bases: TGTGCCAGCAGCTCCCCTCCGGGACGCAGGGAGACCCAGTACTTC. Protein product: CASSSPPGRRETQYF.

The genes are TRBV10-3 and TRBJ1-2, with 7 bases lining up with TRBD1. This CDR3 region has 15 residues. Germline V gene lookup returns CDR1 ENHRY and CDR2 SYGVKD. V trimming: 6 bases; J trimming: 2 bases; junction bases outside the gene matches: 9. CDR3 region: CAISEGGQRNYGYTF. The CDR3, as DNA: TGTGCCATCAGCGAGGGGGGACAGAGAAACTATGGCTACACCTTC.

The chain is built from TRBV15 and TRBJ1-5; TRBD1 aligns across 7 bases. The CDR3 is 18 amino acids. V lost 5 bases to trimming and J lost 2 bases; unmatched junction nucleotides: 15. The V gene's germline CDR1 is LNHNV and CDR2 YYDKDF (reference sequence). The CDR3 nucleotides read TGTGCCACCAGCCTTTCAGGACAGGCAGGCCTTGGCAATCAGCCCCAGCATTTT. Its translation is CATSLSGQAGLGNQPQHF.

This clonotype has more than one count but fewer than ten. This chain joins TRBV28 and TRBJ2-7, with D maybe TRBD1 (5 bases). Germline values: CDR1 MDHEN, CDR2 SYDVKM. With 5 bases removed from V and 5 bases from J, the gap between germline ends came to 16 bases. The CDR3 consists of 14 residues. The chain's CDR3 is CASSTFQGEHEQYF. The CDR3 DNA reads as TGTGCCAGCAGTACATTCCAGGGCGAGCACGAGCAGTACTTC.

The rearrangement links TRBV7-9 to TRBJ1-6; no clear D. Germline V gene data show CDR1 as SEHNR and CDR2 as FQNEAQ (reference sequence). This CDR3 region has 14 residues. Trimming removed 1 base from V and 4 bases from J, with 5 bases in between. CDR3 nucleotide sequence: TGTGCCAGCAGCTTAGAACAGTATAATTCACCCCTCCACTTT. The encoded protein is CASSLEQYNSPLHF.

Relative to its sample, this clonotype is medium-sized. The rearrangement uses TRBV20-1 and TRBJ2-7, with 10 bases aligning to TRBD2. Looked up from germline, CDR1 is DFQATT and CDR2 is SNEGSKA (reference sequence). J lost 3 bases, V lost 4 bases, and 0 bases had no gene match. This CDR3 comprises 12 residues. DNA of the CDR3: TGCAGTGCTACTAGCGGGGGCTACGAGCAGTACTTC. Protein product: CSATSGGYEQYF.

This chain links TRBV19 with TRBJ2-7, with 15 bases lining up with TRBD2. The germline CDR1 and CDR2 sequences are LNHDA and SQIVND (reference sequence). This CDR3 spans 15 amino acids. V shed 5 bases and J 5 bases; nucleotides not matched to a gene: 4. The chain's CDR3 is CASSWTSGGANEQYF. The CDR3 DNA sequence: TGTGCCAGTAGTTGGACTAGCGGGGGGGCCAACGAGCAGTACTTC.

The chain combines TRBV6-1 with TRBJ2-6, with 7 bases identical to TRBD2. Trimming removed 4 bases from V and 2 bases from J; junction bases left unmatched: 2. The CDR3 is 15 amino acids. The germline CDR1 and CDR2 sequences are MNHNS and SASEGT. CDR3 nucleotides: TGTGCCAGCAGTGGAGGGAGGGCTGGGGCCAACGTCCTGACTTTC. This codes for CASSGGRAGANVLTF.

This clonotype was seen more than once but under ten times. The chain employs TRBV7-2 and TRBJ1-2; D unclear. Germline-derived CDR1 and CDR2 are SGHTA and FQGNSA. Trimming took 3 bases from V and 0 from J, leaving 2 bases between them. CDR3 length equals 12 residues. CDR3 loop: CASSFSNYGYTF. CDR3 in DNA: TGTGCCAGCAGCTTTTCTAACTATGGCTACACCTTC.

V is TRBV6-2 or TRBV6-3 and J is TRBJ2-1, with 7 bases fitting TRBD2. CDR1 and CDR2 (germline): MNHEY, SVGEGT. V gave up 6 bases and J gave up 0 bases; unmatched junction bases: 8. The CDR3 is made up of 16 amino acids. The CDR3, as DNA: TGTGCCAGCAGCGTCCGCGGGGGAAGCTCCTACAATGAGCAGTTCTTC. Its protein product is CASSVRGGSSYNEQFF.

The chain recombines TRBV4-3 with TRBJ2-1, with 9 bases identical to TRBD2. The germline V gene encodes CDR1 LGHNA and CDR2 YSLEER. This CDR3 comprises 14 residues. V lost 8 bases to trimming and J lost 8 bases; unmatched junction nucleotides: 10. CDR3 bases: TGCGCCAGCTCGCCGGGACTAGCTGTCTATGAGCAGTTCTTC. Its translation is CASSPGLAVYEQFF.